The text below deals with one TCR beta chain. The sample is drawn from a study of blood T cell repertoires in COVID-19. At the level of the study: Sites in the United States, Italy and Spain provided acute and convalescent COVID-19 samples. PBMCs, B-cell-depleted T cells, or T cells provided the cDNA or gDNA that made up the material.

Germline CDR1 reads SGHTA; CDR2 reads FQGNSA. The V end lost 1 base, the J end lost 4 bases, and 19 bases lay between the germline ends. This CDR3 is built from 17 residues. Seattle patients were enrolled during active infection and followed longitudinally. Source study methods: Amplification of reference gene primers was used by the study to estimate nucleated cell counts. Only in-frame clones appear in the TCRdb table, and some are missing; sequencing was by immunoSEQ multiplex PCR. That table gives V, J and clone size, and the DNA gave D and trimming. The data show roughly 480,000 clones, with 85% to 90% seen just once and approximately 0.9% held by the top ten.

The sequenced material came from peripheral blood. The sequence was obtained from a man between 18 and 35 years old with COVID-19, enrolled during active disease. V usage is TRBV7-2 and J usage is TRBJ1-2; a weak D match, TRBD1 (5 bases). The CDR3 loop is CASSLGVAGGSTYGYTF. The CDR3 DNA reads as TGTGCCAGCAGCTTAGGAGTAGCTGGGGGGTCTACCTATGGCTACACCTTC. The full variable domain, rest sourced from reference TRBV7-2 and TRBJ1-2, is GAGVSQSPSNKVTEKGKDVELRCDPISGHTALYWYRQSLGQGLEFLIYFQGNSAPDKSGLPSDRFSAERTGGSVSTLTIQRTQQEDSAVYLCASSLGVAGGSTYGYTFGSGTRLTVV.